This T cell receptor (beta chain) emerged from a study of regulatory T cells in long-lasting Graves disease. V lost 5 bases and J lost 7; bases outside the gene matches: 9. The CDR3 length is 14 residues. Germline V gene data show CDR1 as MDHEN and CDR2 as SYDVKM. Arm-PCR with iRepertoire HTBI primers amplified the CDR3 regions for these TCR beta libraries. From the multiplex PCR reads, TCRdb called clonotypes with MiXCR, one entry per CDR3 protein. This sample yields hundreds of thousands of distinct CDR3 sequences, of which approximately 22% are seen a single time; approximately 15% belongs to the top ten. This clonotype was seen repeatedly, ten times or more. Specified time point: persistent/refractory GD, antithyroid drugs over 5 years with positive TRAb. Scientists built the TCR library using RNA that was extracted from PBMCs.

Here the sequenced sample was peripheral blood mononuclear cells (PBMCs), taken when the disease was refractory, from a patient treated with antithyroid drugs. The TCR comes from a female donor with Graves disease. The gene calls are TRBV28 and TRBJ2-7; the match to TRBD2 covers 9 bases. The CDR3 DNA reads TGTGCCAGCAGTCCCCCGGGACTAGCTCGGGAGCAGTACTTC. Protein sequence: CASSPPGLAREQYF.